These 28 T cell receptor beta chains originate from one sample sequenced in a study of regulatory T cells in long-lasting Graves disease. Sample time point: newly diagnosed GD, antithyroid drugs for less than 3 months. From RNA extracted from PBMCs, the TCR library was made. TCR beta libraries were built with iRepertoire HTBI primers and Arm-PCR of CDR3 regions. TCRdb independently ran MiXCR on the multiplex PCR reads; one entry per CDR3 protein. The sample holds more than 400,000 distinct CDR3 sequences, around 17% seen once. These data were also filed under a second study, of T cells in Graves' hyperthyroidism and ophthalmopathy.

Sample: peripheral blood mononuclear cells (PBMCs), taken at new diagnosis, from a patient treated with antithyroid drugs. These TCRs come from a woman aged 25 to 39 with Graves disease.

The chain combines TRBV5-6 with TRBJ2-1; D gene unclear. This CDR3 spans 16 amino acids. V was shortened by 3 bases and J by 0 bases, with 13 bases between the two germline ends. Germline V gives CDR1 SGHDT, CDR2 YYEEEE. DNA for the CDR3: TGTGCCAGCAGCTCGCCCCGGGCATACTCCTACAATGAGCAGTTCTTC. Its translation: CASSSPRAYSYNEQFF.

With regard to this clonotype: This likely came from a read error, as a far larger clone is one base away. This rearrangement joins TRBV9 to TRBJ2-7; D unresolved. V was trimmed by 5 bases and J by 4 bases, leaving 4 bases between them. The germline gives CDR1 SGDLS, CDR2 YYNGEE. CDR3 length: 10 amino acids. Here the CDR3 reads CASREYEQYF. CDR3 DNA: TGTGCCAGCAGAGAGTACGAGCAGTACTTC.

This clonotype was seen repeatedly, ten times or more. The chain employs TRBV4-3 and TRBJ2-7; the D gene is possibly TRBD1 (5 bases). This CDR3 is built from 14 residues. Trimming took off 4 bases at V and 0 bases at J, with 10 bases between the two ends. CDR1 LGHNA and CDR2 YSLEER come from the germline V gene. CDR3 protein: CASSLDRVSYEQYF. As DNA, the CDR3 is TGCGCCAGCAGCCTCGACAGAGTCTCCTACGAGCAGTACTTC.

The chain recombines TRBV16 with TRBJ1-1; 10 bases agree with TRBD1. This CDR3 contains 18 residues. After removal of 0 bases from V and 0 bases from J, the junction contained 7 bases not matched to a gene. Germline CDR1 and CDR2: KGHSY and FQNENV. The CDR3 is CASSQSPGQGPVNTEAFF. CDR3 DNA sequence: TGTGCCAGCAGCCAATCACCGGGACAGGGGCCGGTGAACACTGAAGCTTTCTTT.

Of note for this clonotype: This may arise from a read error, as a much more abundant clone is one base away. The genes are TRBV29-1 and TRBJ2-7, with D possibly TRBD1 on 7 matching bases. V was clipped by 5 bases and J by 2 bases, with 13 bases between them. Germline V gene lookup returns CDR1 SQVTM and CDR2 ANQGSEA. This CDR3 comprises 13 residues. Written as DNA, the CDR3 is TGCAGCGTTACCGCCAGGGGGGCCTACGAGCAGTACTTC. This gives the protein CSVTARGAYEQYF.

This clonotype was counted many times. V gene TRBV9 combines with J gene TRBJ1-1; 8 bases agree with TRBD1. The V and J ends lost 4 bases and 2 bases, in that order; junction bases with no gene match: 7. Germline-derived CDR1 and CDR2 are SGDLS and YYNGEE. The CDR3 spans 15 residues. The CDR3 is CASSPLGQANTEAFF. The CDR3 region has the DNA TGTGCCAGCAGCCCCCTGGGACAGGCAAACACTGAAGCTTTCTTT. The full variable domain, in which reference TRBV9 and TRBJ1-1 provide the parts outside the CDR3, is DSGVTQTPKHLITATGQRVTLRCSPRSGDLSVYWYQQSLDQGLQFLIQYYNGEERAKGNILERFSAQQFPDLHSELNLSSLELGDSALYFCASSPLGQANTEAFFGQGTRLTVV.

Note on this clonotype: A read error may account for a junction end that differs from germline. CDR3 residues: CASSRTGVTTSYNEQYF. CDR3 sequence (DNA): TGCGCCAGCAGTCGAACAGGGGTCACTACCTCCTACAATGAGCAGTACTTC. The rearrangement joins TRBV2 to TRBJ2-3; 7 bases match TRBD1. Gene TRBJ2-7 matches the end of the DNA better, so the J call may be wrong. Germline-derived CDR1 and CDR2 are SNHLY and FYNNEI. The CDR3 has 17 residues.

As concerns this clonotype: A much larger clonotype is one base distant, so this may be a read error. This rearrangement joins TRBV7-9 to TRBJ2-1, with D possibly being TRBD1 or TRBD2 (5 bases each). Germline CDR1 and CDR2: SEHNR and FQNEAQ (reference sequence). There are 16 residues in the CDR3. The chain's CDR3 is CVSSGIRGTLSGRQFF. The CDR3 region has the DNA TGTGTCAGCAGCGGAATCCGAGGGACCCTCAGTGGGCGGCAGTTCTTC.

There are many counts of this clonotype. The genes are TRBV18 and TRBJ1-2; D might be TRBD1 (5 bases). CDR1 and CDR2 from the germline V gene are KGHSH and LQKENI. Trimming took 8 bases from V and 1 from J, leaving 11 bases between them. The CDR3 has 13 residues. The CDR3 DNA sequence: TGTGCCAGCAGCCCCGACAGTAACTATGGCTACACCTTC. Its protein product is CASSPDSNYGYTF. The variable domain in full, completed from reference TRBV18 and TRBJ1-2, reads NAGVMQNPRHLVRRRGQEARLRCSPMKGHSHVYWYRQLPEEGLKFMVYLQKENIIDESGMPKERFSAEFPKEGPSILRIQQVVRGDSAAYFCASSPDSNYGYTFGSGTRLTVV.

This clonotype was picked up many times. This chain links TRBV20-1 with TRBJ1-5; D remains unclear. Trimming cost V 6 bases and J 6 bases, with 15 bases left between them. CDR1 is DFQATT and CDR2 is SNEGSKA in the germline V gene (reference sequence). The CDR3 is made up of 13 amino acids. CDR3 in amino acids: CSAEETKSQPQHF. Written as DNA, the CDR3 is TGCAGTGCGGAGGAAACCAAAAGTCAGCCCCAGCATTTT.

The chain links TRBV28 to TRBJ1-5; tentatively, D is TRBD1 (6 bases). The germline gives CDR1 MDHEN, CDR2 SYDVKM. Between the trimmed V and J ends, which lost 6 bases and 0 bases, there was a span of 18 bases. This CDR3 comprises 17 residues. The CDR3 protein is CASSPAGQLNSNQPQHF. As DNA, the CDR3 is TGTGCCAGCAGCCCCGCAGGACAGCTAAATAGCAATCAGCCCCAGCATTTT.

The table lists this clonotype with many counts. The chain carries TRBV20-1 and TRBJ1-1, with D maybe TRBD1 (5 bases). Germline CDR1 reads DFQATT; CDR2 reads SNEGSKA (reference sequence). CDR3 length: 14 residues. V was cut by 8 bases and J by 2 bases, with 18 bases left in between. The CDR3 here is CSRGGGYYNTEAFF. The DNA for the CDR3 is TGCAGTCGGGGGGGAGGGTATTATAACACTGAAGCTTTCTTT.

In this sample, this clonotype turned up once. With a much larger clone just one base away, this may be a read error. Since the CDR3 does not end with the conserved phenylalanine or tryptophan, this likely comes from a read error. The CDR3 loop is CAISESPEKLFL. The CDR3 nucleotides read TGTGCCATCAGTGAGTCCCCCGAAAAACTGTTTCTT. J is TRBJ1-4 and V is TRBV10-3; D unresolved. Germline CDR1 and CDR2: ENHRY and SYGVKD. The ends were cut back, 0 bases at V and 8 bases at J, with 4 bases in the middle. This CDR3 is 12 amino acids long.

On this clonotype: One end of the junction is discordant with germline, which a read error may explain. The rearrangement uses TRBV7-9 and TRBJ2-1; D assignment may be TRBD1 or TRBD2 (5 bases each). Germline loops: CDR1 SEHNR, CDR2 FQNEAQ (reference sequence). The CDR3 loop spans 14 amino acids. The CDR3 DNA sequence: TGTGTCAGCAGCCCCGGGGCCTGGGCCAATGAGCAGTTCTTC. Protein product: CVSSPGAWANEQFF.

In its sample, this clonotype was seen many times. The chain carries TRBV20-1 and TRBJ1-5; the D is unclear. V was shortened by 5 bases and J by 0 bases, with 8 bases between the two germline ends. Germline loops: CDR1 DFQATT, CDR2 SNEGSKA (reference sequence). CDR3 length equals 13 residues. The CDR3 here is CSASEYSNQPQHF. The CDR3 bases are TGCAGTGCTTCGGAGTATAGCAATCAGCCCCAGCATTTT.

In its sample, this clonotype was seen a few times. The chain employs TRBV6-1 and TRBJ2-2, with D unclear. CDR1 and CDR2 (germline): MNHNS, SASEGT. The CDR3 consists of 14 residues. Trimming stripped 5 bases from V and 3 bases from J, with 10 bases between. DNA for the CDR3: TGTGCCAGCAGTCCCCGTTCGGACACCGGGGAGCTGTTTTTT. Protein: CASSPRSDTGELFF.

The sample holds many counts of this clonotype. The chain uses TRBV20-1 and TRBJ1-5; D uncertain. Trimming removed 6 bases at V and 0 bases at J, with 6 bases between. Per germline, CDR1 DFQATT and CDR2 SNEGSKA (reference sequence). The CDR3 is 12 residues long. CDR3 sequence: CSAVNSNQPQHF. DNA for the CDR3: TGCAGTGCCGTTAATAGCAATCAGCCCCAGCATTTT.

This clonotype was counted a few times. The chain has TRBV6-5 and TRBJ2-3; TRBD2 matches at 12 bases. Per the germline V gene, CDR1 is MNHEY and CDR2 is SVGAGI. This CDR3 has 15 residues. Trimming cost V 4 bases and J 6 bases; bases outside gene matches: 5. CDR3 coding DNA: TGTGCCAGCAGTTCACTAGCGGGAGGTTTGGATACGCAGTATTTT. Residues: CASSSLAGGLDTQYF.

Only a few counts were recorded for this clonotype. The chain carries TRBV7-3 and TRBJ2-3; 12 positions agree with TRBD1. V was pared by 5 bases and J by 4 bases, with 7 bases of the junction left unmatched. The CDR3 is 16 residues long. The germline V gene has CDR1 SGHTA and CDR2 FQGTGA. The CDR3 loop reads CASSPWDRGRPDTQYF. CDR3 DNA sequence: TGTGCCAGCAGCCCCTGGGACAGGGGGCGCCCAGATACGCAGTATTTT.

About this clonotype itself: No conserved phenylalanine or tryptophan is present at the end of the CDR3, so a read error is the likely explanation. The chain carries TRBV30 and TRBJ2-6; D might be TRBD2 (6 bases). The CDR3 sequence is 15 residues long. Germline CDR1 and CDR2: GTSNPN and SVGIG (reference sequence). V was trimmed by 4 bases and J by 3 bases, leaving 13 bases between them. CDR3 region: CAWTRGKSGANVLTL. The CDR3 bases are TGTGCCTGGACCCGGGGGAAGAGTGGGGCCAACGTCCTGACTCTC.

This clonotype was seen repeatedly, ten times or more. One end of the junction is discordant with germline, which a read error may explain. V and J are TRBV7-7 and TRBJ2-3, with D unclear. The CDR3 runs 15 residues. CDR1 and CDR2 (germline): SSHAT, FNYEAQ (reference sequence). The CDR3 bases are TGTGCTAGCAGCTTAGTCTCGCGGTTGGGGGATACGCAGTATTTT. It specifies CASSLVSRLGDTQYF.

This clonotype has ten or more counts. The chain couples TRBV6-2 or TRBV6-3 to TRBJ2-1; possibly TRBD2 for D (5 bases). The V gene's germline CDR1 is MNHEY and CDR2 SVGEGT. The V end lost 2 bases, the J end lost 9 bases, and 8 bases lay between the germline ends. The CDR3 length is 12 residues. The CDR3 loop reads CASSYPGSEQFF. The CDR3 bases are TGTGCCAGCAGTTACCCGGGGAGTGAGCAGTTCTTC.

This clonotype was seen repeatedly, ten times or more. The J gene is TRBJ1-4, the V gene TRBV6-1; D remains unclear. CDR3 size: 15 residues. V was pared by 5 bases and J by 4 bases, with 14 bases between. The germline gives CDR1 MNHNS, CDR2 SASEGT. CDR3 region: CASSRTRGVNEKLFF. CDR3 DNA: TGTGCCAGCAGTCGGACCCGCGGGGTTAATGAAAAACTGTTTTTT.

This clonotype was observed at least ten times. The gene calls are TRBV2 and TRBJ2-7; D is unclear. The CDR3 length is 11 residues. Trimming removed 7 bases from V and 6 bases from J, with 10 bases in between. The V gene's germline CDR1 is SNHLY and CDR2 FYNNEI. The CDR3 DNA reads as TGTGCCAGCAAGGTGGGTGGCGAGCAGTACTTC. Amino acids: CASKVGGEQYF.

This clonotype was seen ten or more times. The chain recombines TRBV29-1 with TRBJ2-1, with TRBD2 identical over 11 bases. Germline CDR1 SQVTM, CDR2 ANQGSEA. V dropped 6 bases and J dropped 5; count of bases not matched to a gene: 12. The CDR3 runs 16 residues. CDR3 in DNA: TGCAGCGTAGACGGGACTAGCGGTAAGACGGACAATGAGCAGTTCTTC. Translation gives CSVDGTSGKTDNEQFF.

V and J are TRBV15 and TRBJ1-6; no reliable D call. Germline values: CDR1 LNHNV, CDR2 YYDKDF (reference sequence). V gave up 1 base and J gave up 5 bases, with 9 bases separating them. The CDR3 has 15 residues. The CDR3 nucleotides read TGTGCCACCAGCAGAGCAGGTGTAGATAATTCACCCCTCCACTTT. Protein sequence: CATSRAGVDNSPLHF.

This clonotype was detected a few times. V is TRBV27 and J is TRBJ1-4, with a tentative D call TRBD1 (6 bases). Trimming took off 6 bases at V and 3 bases at J, with 8 bases between the two ends. Germline loops: CDR1 MNHEY, CDR2 SMNVEV (reference sequence). The CDR3 spans 13 residues. CDR3: CASRQGPNEKLFF. In nucleotides, the CDR3 is TGTGCCAGCAGACAGGGACCTAATGAAAAACTGTTTTTT.

There are many counts of this clonotype. This chain connects TRBV7-2 to TRBJ2-7; D call uncertain. The CDR3 spans 14 residues. CDR1 is SGHTA and CDR2 is FQGNSA in the germline V gene. V lost 3 bases, J lost 7 bases, and 16 bases lay in between. The CDR3 spells CASSFGRRPWEQYF. CDR3 DNA sequence: TGTGCCAGCAGCTTCGGCAGGCGTCCCTGGGAGCAGTACTTC.